The 25 T cell receptor beta chains in this list originate from one sample, sequenced in a study of blood T cell repertoires in COVID-19. The data were produced by immunoSEQ multiplex PCR, yet TCRdb's version contains in-frame clones alone and is incomplete. The table shows around 370,000 clones, with around 90% occurring only once. Sequences were obtained from PBMCs or T cells enriched from blood (not recorded which). The receptors here all came from a woman younger than 30 who had recovered from COVID-19.

The genes are TRBV27 and TRBJ2-7; the D gene is possibly TRBD2 (6 bases). The germline CDR1 and CDR2 sequences are MNHEY and SMNVEV (reference sequence). V shed 6 bases and J shed 6 bases, with 9 bases lying between them. The CDR3 is 11 residues long. Here the CDR3 DNA reads TGTGCCAGCAGCCGGGGGACCGAGCAGTACTTC. This translates into CASSRGTEQYF.

The chain couples TRBV19 to TRBJ1-4; D ambiguous. Trimming pared 6 bases from V and 0 bases from J, leaving 8 bases between. The CDR3 is 14 residues long. CDR1 is LNHDA and CDR2 is SQIVND in the germline V gene (reference sequence). The CDR3 DNA sequence: TGTGCCAGTAGACAGCCAGCAACTAATGAAAAACTGTTTTTT. Translation gives CASRQPATNEKLFF.

The V and J genes are TRBV11-2 and TRBJ1-4; a weak D match, TRBD1 (5 bases). Per germline, CDR1 SGHAT and CDR2 FQNNGV. V lost 2 bases, J lost 4 bases, and 11 bases lay in between. This CDR3 region has 15 residues. The DNA of the CDR3 is TGTGCCAGCAGCTTATTAGGGGCCCTTAATGAAAAACTGTTTTTT. It encodes CASSLLGALNEKLFF.

V usage is TRBV27 and J usage is TRBJ1-1; 7 bases align to TRBD1. The length of the CDR3 is 15 residues. The germline V gene encodes CDR1 MNHEY and CDR2 SMNVEV (reference sequence). The V and J ends lost 3 bases and 7 bases, in that order; junction bases with no gene match: 11. The CDR3 spells CASSFLDRVLVEAFF. The CDR3 DNA follows: TGTGCCAGCAGTTTCCTCGACAGGGTACTTGTTGAAGCTTTCTTT.

This clone was observed a handful of times. J is TRBJ1-2 and V is TRBV9, with D possibly matching TRBD1 (5 bases). Germline V gene sequence: CDR1 SGDLS, CDR2 YYNGEE. Between the trimmed V and J ends, which lost 2 bases and 6 bases, there was a span of 14 bases. CDR3 length equals 14 residues. CDR3 DNA sequence: TGTGCCAGCAGCGTCCCAGGGATGGACCATGGCTACACCTTC. As protein: CASSVPGMDHGYTF.

V and J are TRBV28 and TRBJ2-7, with TRBD1 matching 7 bases. CDR3 length: 16 amino acids. Germline V gene data show CDR1 as MDHEN and CDR2 as SYDVKM. Germline trimming cut 5 bases from V and 3 bases from J; bases unmatched to any gene: 13. Here the CDR3 reads CASSPGQGVLDYEQYF. The CDR3 nucleotides read TGTGCCAGCAGTCCCGGTCAGGGGGTGTTGGACTACGAGCAGTACTTC.

The V gene is TRBV19, the J gene TRBJ2-1; 7 bases map to TRBD1. V lost 5 bases, J lost 6 bases, and 13 bases stayed unmatched. This CDR3 region has 16 residues. The V gene's germline CDR1 is LNHDA and CDR2 SQIVND (reference sequence). As DNA, the CDR3 is TGTGCCAGTAGTCTCTACTCCTACAGGGGCGGCAATGAGCAGTTCTTC. It codes for CASSLYSYRGGNEQFF.

V and J are TRBV18 and TRBJ1-4; weak D call: TRBD1 (5 bases). Germline-derived CDR1 and CDR2 are KGHSH and LQKENI. Trimming removed 0 bases at V and 7 bases at J, with 12 bases between. The CDR3 has 15 amino acids. The CDR3 coding sequence is TGTGCCAGCTCACCACCGGGACTAGGAAGTGAAAAACTGTTTTTT. Its protein product is CASSPPGLGSEKLFF.

The gene calls are TRBV7-6 and TRBJ1-3; TRBD1 agrees at 8 bases. Germline assignment: CDR1 SGHVS and CDR2 FNYEAQ. V shed 5 bases and J 1 base; nucleotides not matched to a gene: 7. The CDR3 totals 16 residues. CDR3 in amino acids: CASSLGTGESGNTIYF. The CDR3 nucleotides are TGTGCCAGCAGCCTCGGGACAGGCGAATCTGGAAACACCATATATTTT.

The chain has TRBV5-1 and TRBJ2-3; D remains unclear. V was cut by 4 bases and J by 6 bases, with 12 bases left in between. This CDR3 comprises 13 residues. CDR1 is SGHRS, CDR2 YFSETQ, per germline. Here the CDR3 reads CASSENRLDTQYF. Here the CDR3 DNA reads TGCGCCAGCAGCGAGAATCGACTTGATACGCAGTATTTT.

The chain links TRBV7-9 to TRBJ1-3; D is unresolved. From germline, CDR1 is SEHNR and CDR2 FQNEAQ (reference sequence). V lost 1 base, J lost 0 bases, and 7 bases lay in between. This CDR3 has 15 amino acids. The CDR3 nucleotides are TGTGCCAGCAGCTTAGAAGGGAGCTCTGGAAACACCATATATTTT. Residues: CASSLEGSSGNTIYF.

This sequence joins TRBV27 and TRBJ2-7, with 7 bases fitting TRBD2. J lost 3 bases, V lost 0 bases, and 5 bases had no gene match. The CDR3 has 15 amino acids. Germline assignment: CDR1 MNHEY and CDR2 SMNVEV (reference sequence). The CDR3 DNA reads as TGTGCCAGCAGTTTATCCGGGGCTAGCGGCTACGAGCAGTACTTC. It is translated as CASSLSGASGYEQYF.

V usage is TRBV2 and J usage is TRBJ2-1; 8 positions agree with TRBD2. The CDR3 has 17 residues. V trimming: 7 bases; J trimming: 5 bases; junction bases outside the gene matches: 16. Germline CDR1 reads SNHLY; CDR2 reads FYNNEI. CDR3 residues: CASTQGLGLASDNEQFF. Written as DNA, the CDR3 is TGTGCCAGCACTCAGGGACTAGGACTAGCATCCGACAATGAGCAGTTCTTC.

The rearrangement links TRBV19 to TRBJ2-1; the match to TRBD2 covers 9 bases. Trimming removed 5 bases from V and 12 bases from J; junction bases left unmatched: 11. This CDR3 is built from 14 residues. CDR1 and CDR2 (germline): LNHDA, SQIVND (reference sequence). The CDR3 DNA reads as TGTGCCAGTAGTTGGTCGCCTAGCGGGGATTCGCAGTTCTTC. Protein sequence: CASSWSPSGDSQFF.

The chain has TRBV12-3 or TRBV12-4 and TRBJ1-1; D is unresolved. The V end was cut by 7 bases, the J end by 0 bases, with 9 bases between. This CDR3 is 13 amino acids long. This CDR3 reads CASTARMNTEAFF. The CDR3 bases are TGTGCCAGCACCGCGAGGATGAACACTGAAGCTTTCTTT.

The rearrangement links TRBV5-1 to TRBJ2-3; the match to TRBD1 covers 11 bases. This CDR3 is built from 14 residues. Looked up from germline, CDR1 is SGHRS and CDR2 is YFSETQ. Trimming cost V 5 bases and J 5 bases; bases outside gene matches: 4. The CDR3 coding sequence is TGCGCCAGCAGACAGGGACAGGGGGGAGATACGCAGTATTTT. It encodes CASRQGQGGDTQYF.

The V call is TRBV6-5, the J call TRBJ1-2, with TRBD1 identical over 10 bases. Unmatched junction bases numbered 6, after V lost 4 bases and J lost 7 bases. In germline, CDR1 is MNHEY, CDR2 SVGAGI. This CDR3 contains 14 residues. This CDR3 reads CASSSRQGAGGYTF. In DNA form, the CDR3 reads TGTGCCAGCAGTTCGCGACAGGGGGCGGGTGGCTACACCTTC.

This chain joins TRBV19 and TRBJ2-7, with TRBD1 matching over 9 bases. V was clipped by 5 bases and J by 0 bases; unmatched bases: 5. Germline loops: CDR1 LNHDA, CDR2 SQIVND (reference sequence). The CDR3 totals 15 residues. CDR3 protein: CASSARDRDSYEQYF. The CDR3 bases are TGTGCCAGTAGTGCCCGGGACAGGGACTCCTACGAGCAGTACTTC.

The chain carries TRBV7-8 and TRBJ1-6; D not certain. The CDR3 is 16 residues long. Germline values: CDR1 SGHVS, CDR2 FQNEAQ. The ends were cut back, 4 bases at V and 7 bases at J, with 17 bases in the middle. CDR3 residues: CASSSSARGRNSPLHF. CDR3 in DNA: TGTGCCAGCAGCTCCAGCGCGCGGGGTAGAAATTCACCCCTCCACTTT.

The rearrangement uses TRBV2 and TRBJ2-2; 11 nucleotides match TRBD2. This CDR3 spans 15 amino acids. Germline CDR1 and CDR2: SNHLY and FYNNEI. With 7 bases clipped from V and 2 bases from J, the junction kept 3 bases outside the gene matches. The CDR3 loop is CASTSGGLNTGELFF. The DNA of the CDR3 is TGTGCCAGCACTAGCGGGGGGCTAAACACCGGGGAGCTGTTTTTT.

This chain links TRBV5-1 with TRBJ2-5; TRBD2 matches 14 bases. The CDR3 covers 17 residues. CDR1 is SGHRS and CDR2 is YFSETQ in the germline V gene. V gave up 7 bases and J gave up 1 base; unmatched junction bases: 9. CDR3 bases: TGCGCCAGCTCCCGACTAGCGGGGGGGCGGGGCCAAGAGACCCAGTACTTC. This translates into CASSRLAGGRGQETQYF.

This chain joins TRBV6-5 and TRBJ2-6; perhaps TRBD2 as D (5 bases). V shed 2 bases and J shed 7 bases, with 15 bases lying between them. The germline V gene has CDR1 MNHEY and CDR2 SVGAGI. CDR3 length equals 16 residues. DNA of the CDR3: TGTGCCAGCAGTTACATGTGGGCGAGCGGCGCCAACGTCCTGACTTTC. This translates into CASSYMWASGANVLTF.

The J gene is TRBJ1-4, the V gene TRBV19, with 8 bases matching TRBD1. CDR3 length: 13 amino acids. Germline CDR1 reads LNHDA; CDR2 reads SQIVND (reference sequence). Trimming removed 6 bases from V and 8 bases from J; junction bases left unmatched: 5. CDR3 sequence reads: CASSPGGREKLFF. The CDR3 DNA is TGTGCCAGTAGCCCAGGGGGCCGCGAAAAACTGTTTTTT.

The chain couples TRBV28 to TRBJ1-2, with 7 bases lining up with TRBD1. Germline lookup yields CDR1 MDHEN and CDR2 SYDVKM. The V and J ends lost 5 bases and 7 bases, in that order; junction bases with no gene match: 7. The CDR3 length is 13 residues. The CDR3 DNA is TGTGCCAGCAGTCTGAACAGGGGATCTGGCTACACCTTC. Translated, it gives CASSLNRGSGYTF.

This clone was observed a single time. The V gene is TRBV2, the J gene TRBJ1-6; D uncertain. The V end lost 4 bases, the J end lost 0 bases, and 13 bases lay between the germline ends. Germline CDR1 is SNHLY and CDR2 is FYNNEI. The CDR3 consists of 17 residues. The CDR3 is CASSVPQESSYNSPLHF. The CDR3 DNA reads as TGTGCCAGCAGTGTACCGCAGGAAAGCTCCTATAATTCACCCCTCCACTTT.